The 32 T cell receptor beta chains below all came from one sample that was sequenced in a study of shared clonotypes between healthy human individuals. Here immunoSEQ multiplex PCR was the method, and the copy in TCRdb shows in-frame clones only, minus some. The sample contains 850,000 to 1,200,000 clones, about 75% of which appear only once. The sample consisted of memory CD4+ T cells sorted from blood. Documented subset: CD45RA-negative fraction. The receptors shown here come from a man aged 18 to 29 in good health.

The chain couples TRBV28 to TRBJ2-3; D is perhaps TRBD1 (5 bases). The V gene lost 5 bases and the J gene lost 6 bases, with 21 bases spanning the gap. The germline V gene has CDR1 MDHEN and CDR2 SYDVKM. The CDR3 has 16 residues. CDR3 protein: CASSIPGKGEQDTQYF. CDR3 nucleotides: TGTGCCAGCAGTATCCCAGGAAAAGGGGAACAGGATACGCAGTATTTT.

As DNA, the CDR3 is TGCGCCAGCAGTGGGGACAGGGGGGAGAACACTGAAGCTTTCTTT. Translation: CASSGDRGENTEAFF. The chain links TRBV10-1 to TRBJ1-1; 11 nucleotides line up with TRBD1. The V and J ends lost 4 bases and 1 base, in that order; junction bases with no gene match: 2. The CDR3 loop spans 15 amino acids. In germline, CDR1 is WNHNN, CDR2 SYGVQD (reference sequence).

The V gene is TRBV25-1, the J gene TRBJ2-7; 8 bases are shared with TRBD2. Germline values: CDR1 MGHDK, CDR2 SYGVNS. The V gene end was trimmed by 7 bases and the J gene end by 3 bases; junction bases not matched to a gene: 14. The length of the CDR3 is 16 residues. The CDR3 bases are TGTGCCAGCATGTCTAGCGGCCCTAGCGGGTACTACGAGCAGTACTTC. This sequence encodes CASMSSGPSGYYEQYF.

The rearrangement links TRBV11-2 to TRBJ2-3; 10 bases map to TRBD2. The CDR3 runs to 18 residues. Trimming removed 0 bases from V and 6 bases from J; junction bases left unmatched: 12. In germline, CDR1 is SGHAT, CDR2 FQNNGV. CDR3 protein: CASSLDPHKRGGRDTQYF. For the CDR3, the DNA is TGTGCCAGCAGCTTAGATCCCCATAAGCGGGGGGGCCGGGATACGCAGTATTTT.

For the CDR3, the DNA is TGTGCCAGCAGGGTTAACACCGGGGAGCTGTTTTTT. Amino acids: CASRVNTGELFF. V and J are TRBV9 and TRBJ2-2; D uncertain. CDR3 length: 12 amino acids. V lost 5 bases and J lost 2, with 4 bases in between. Germline V gives CDR1 SGDLS, CDR2 YYNGEE.

On this clone: The same CDR3 also results from other DNA sequences found in this sample. The V gene is TRBV7-2, the J gene TRBJ2-3; TRBD1 might be the D (5 bases). Trimming shortened V by 3 bases and J by 4 bases, and 8 bases separated the two germline ends. CDR3 length: 13 residues. Germline loops: CDR1 SGHTA, CDR2 FQGNSA. Here the CDR3 reads CASSLGRADTQYF. CDR3 bases: TGTGCCAGCAGCTTGGGCAGGGCAGATACGCAGTATTTT.

The CDR3 nucleotides read TGCGCCAGCAGCCCCCGCGTAGGCTCTGGAAACACCATATATTTT. This gives the protein CASSPRVGSGNTIYF. The chain carries TRBV5-1 and TRBJ1-3; D is ambiguous. CDR1 is SGHRS and CDR2 is YFSETQ in the germline V gene. CDR3 length: 15 amino acids. Trimming took off 4 bases at V and 0 bases at J, with 11 bases between the two ends. Filled out from reference TRBV5-1 and TRBJ1-3, the complete variable domain reads KAGVTQTPRYLIKTRGQQVTLSCSPISGHRSVSWYQQTPGQGLQFLFEYFSETQRNKGNFPGRFSGRQFSNSRSEMNVSTLELGDSALYLCASSPRVGSGNTIYFGEGSWLTVV.

This chain links TRBV7-5 with TRBJ1-6; the D call of TRBD1 is as the table states it, not checked on the DNA. TRBV7-5 is noted as a pseudogene. The CDR3 spans 18 residues. The CDR3 region is CARSLPDRARIDNSPLHF. The CDR3 DNA follows: TGTGCCAGAAGCTTGCCGGACAGGGCGCGCATTGATAATTCACCCCTCCACTTT.

This clone was observed a handful of times. The chain combines TRBV4-2 with TRBJ1-3; perhaps TRBD1 as D (6 bases). CDR3 size: 15 residues. CDR1 is LGHNA, CDR2 YNFKEQ, per germline. Trimming pared 0 bases from V and 2 bases from J, leaving 8 bases between. The chain's CDR3 is CASSQEQGTGNTIYF. DNA for the CDR3: TGTGCCAGCAGCCAAGAGCAGGGGACTGGAAACACCATATATTTT.

This clone appeared a few times. The chain is built from TRBV11-3 and TRBJ2-1; D not resolved. CDR3 length: 13 amino acids. The germline gives CDR1 SGHNT, CDR2 YENEEA. V lost 0 bases and J 4 bases, leaving 4 bases between the germline ends. The CDR3 loop is CASSLDEYNEQFF. The CDR3 bases are TGTGCCAGCAGCTTAGACGAGTACAATGAGCAGTTCTTC.

The rearrangement uses TRBV28 and TRBJ1-5, with 7 bases fitting TRBD1. There are 14 residues in the CDR3. V trimming: 7 bases; J trimming: 4 bases; junction bases outside the gene matches: 7. Germline loops: CDR1 MDHEN, CDR2 SYDVKM. The CDR3 DNA is TGTGCCAGCAACCCAGGGGGGGGAAATCAGCCCCAGCATTTT. Encoded protein: CASNPGGGNQPQHF.

This chain joins TRBV4-1 and TRBJ2-1, with unresolved D. Trimming shortened V by 4 bases and J by 7 bases, and 8 bases separated the two germline ends. The germline V gene has CDR1 MGHRA and CDR2 YSYEKL. The CDR3 sequence is 12 residues long. As DNA, the CDR3 is TGCGCCAGCAGCCCAGCAGCTAATGAGCAGTTCTTC. Residues: CASSPAANEQFF.

J is TRBJ1-6 and V is TRBV27, with no clear D. The germline V and J ends were trimmed by 2 bases and 5 bases, with 7 bases remaining between them. The CDR3 length is 14 residues. CDR1 is MNHEY and CDR2 is SMNVEV in the germline V gene (reference sequence). This chain's CDR3 is CASSLTGNNSPLHF. The CDR3 coding sequence is TGTGCCAGCAGTTTAACGGGAAATAATTCACCCCTCCACTTT.

The chain combines TRBV19 with TRBJ2-1, with 11 bases identical to TRBD2. The CDR3 runs 15 residues. The V segment lost 4 bases and the J segment 7 bases; nucleotides outside the gene matches: 6. CDR1 is LNHDA and CDR2 is SQIVND in the germline V gene (reference sequence). CDR3 coding DNA: TGTGCCAGTAGTAACCCACTAGCGGGAGAGAATGAGCAGTTCTTC. This translates into CASSNPLAGENEQFF.

This clone was observed a few times. The chain carries TRBV10-3 and TRBJ1-6; D gene unclear. The CDR3 loop spans 12 amino acids. The V end lost 3 bases, the J end lost 9 bases, and 6 bases lay between the germline ends. Looked up from germline, CDR1 is ENHRY and CDR2 is SYGVKD. The CDR3 coding sequence is TGTGCCATCAGTGACGGGCCTTCACCCCTCCACTTT. This translates into CAISDGPSPLHF.

V usage is TRBV30 and J usage is TRBJ1-3; 9 bases match TRBD1. CDR1 is GTSNPN and CDR2 is SVGIG in the germline V gene (reference sequence). Germline trimming cut 5 bases from V and 2 bases from J; bases unmatched to any gene: 4. This CDR3 comprises 14 residues. The CDR3 loop is CAWGTGGTGNTIYF. The DNA of the CDR3 is TGTGCCTGGGGCACAGGGGGCACTGGAAACACCATATATTTT.

As regards this clone: Other nucleotide sequences from this sample produce the same CDR3. The genes are TRBV30 and TRBJ2-7, with D perhaps matching TRBD1 (5 bases). V lost 2 bases and J 6 bases, leaving 8 bases between the germline ends. The CDR3 totals 11 residues. The germline V gene encodes CDR1 GTSNPN and CDR2 SVGIG (reference sequence). This chain's CDR3 is CAWSSRGEQYF. The DNA for the CDR3 is TGTGCCTGGAGTTCTAGGGGCGAGCAGTACTTC.

The chain carries TRBV7-2 and TRBJ1-2; no reliable D call. Between the trimmed V and J ends, which lost 3 bases and 0 bases, there was a span of 14 bases. This CDR3 has 16 amino acids. The germline V gene encodes CDR1 SGHTA and CDR2 FQGNSA. For the CDR3, the DNA is TGTGCCAGCAGCTTTACCCCGAGGAGTTCTAACTATGGCTACACCTTC. Translation gives CASSFTPRSSNYGYTF.

The J gene is TRBJ2-5, the V gene TRBV5-6, with TRBD1 identical over 8 bases. The end of the DNA is better explained by TRBJ2-7, so the J call may be wrong. CDR1 SGHDT and CDR2 YYEEEE come from the germline V gene. This CDR3 contains 15 residues. In nucleotides, the CDR3 is TGTGCCAGCAGCCCCGACAGGGGTGTAACCTACGAGCAGTACTTC. Encoded protein: CASSPDRGVTYEQYF.

The chain combines TRBV6-1 with TRBJ2-4, with D uncertain. V was clipped by 1 base and J by 1 base, with 14 bases between them. Germline lookup yields CDR1 MNHNS and CDR2 SASEGT. This CDR3 spans 17 amino acids. The CDR3 spells CASSEDGLEWAKNIQYF. The CDR3 DNA is TGTGCCAGCAGTGAAGATGGGTTAGAATGGGCCAAAAACATTCAGTACTTC.

This clone was counted only a few times. This chain connects TRBV11-3 to TRBJ2-2; perhaps TRBD1 as D (6 bases). This CDR3 spans 14 amino acids. Trimming stripped 0 bases from V and 6 bases from J, with 8 bases between. From germline, CDR1 is SGHNT and CDR2 YENEEA. The CDR3 sequence is CASSLEAGAGELFF. CDR3 coding DNA: TGTGCCAGCAGCTTAGAGGCAGGGGCCGGGGAGCTGTTTTTT.

V gene TRBV2 combines with J gene TRBJ1-1; D may be TRBD1 (5 bases). Trimming stripped 6 bases from V and 4 bases from J, with 15 bases between. Per germline, CDR1 SNHLY and CDR2 FYNNEI. There are 14 residues in the CDR3. The CDR3: CASRGMGLRTEAFF. CDR3 in DNA: TGTGCCAGCAGGGGAATGGGGCTTCGCACTGAAGCTTTCTTT.

The chain couples TRBV4-1 to TRBJ2-1; TRBD2 aligns across 11 bases. Germline lookup yields CDR1 MGHRA and CDR2 YSYEKL. The CDR3 is 16 amino acids. The V segment lost 1 base and the J segment 6 bases; nucleotides outside the gene matches: 5. The CDR3 is CASSQAFSGRANEQFF. DNA for the CDR3: TGCGCCAGCAGCCAAGCCTTTAGCGGGAGGGCCAATGAGCAGTTCTTC.

This clone has a count of ten or more. The gene calls are TRBV29-1 and TRBJ1-1, with TRBD1 identical over 9 bases. The trim removed 8 bases at V and 3 bases at J, leaving 10 bases unmatched. CDR3 length equals 14 residues. Germline loops: CDR1 SQVTM, CDR2 ANQGSEA. The CDR3 is CSLTPRTGDTEAFF. The DNA of the CDR3 is TGCAGCCTCACCCCCCGGACAGGGGACACTGAAGCTTTCTTT.

The chain carries TRBV11-2 and TRBJ2-3; TRBD1 matches 8 bases. Germline V gene sequence: CDR1 SGHAT, CDR2 FQNNGV. The CDR3 is 18 residues long. V lost 3 bases to trimming and J lost 6 bases; unmatched junction nucleotides: 17. The CDR3 loop is CASSFVGTGYQGADTQYF. DNA of the CDR3: TGTGCCAGCAGCTTTGTTGGGACAGGCTATCAAGGGGCCGATACGCAGTATTTT. Drawing the rest from reference TRBV11-2 and TRBJ2-3, the complete variable domain is EAGVAQSPRYKIIEKRQSVAFWCNPISGHATLYWYQQILGQGPKLLIQFQNNGVVDDSQLPKDRFSAERLKGVDSTLKIQPAKLEDSAVYLCASSFVGTGYQGADTQYFGPGTRLTVL.

This clone was seen more than once but under ten times. The chain combines TRBV4-1 with TRBJ1-1, with D possibly being TRBD1 (5 bases). Per germline, CDR1 MGHRA and CDR2 YSYEKL. The CDR3 spans 15 residues. The V end was cut by 3 bases, the J end by 4 bases, with 15 bases between. The CDR3 bases are TGCGCCAGCAGCCATGATGGGACGGGGGTCACTGAAGCTTTCTTT. Translated: CASSHDGTGVTEAFF.

The table lists this clone with a count of one. The genes are TRBV19 and TRBJ2-1, with TRBD1 matching 7 bases. The germline V gene encodes CDR1 LNHDA and CDR2 SQIVND (reference sequence). J lost 8 bases, V lost 6 bases, and 13 bases had no gene match. The CDR3 spans 15 residues. The CDR3 DNA is TGTGCCAGTAGCCGCTCATTTGTAGGGGGCGATGAGCAGTTCTTC. Its translation is CASSRSFVGGDEQFF.

The CDR3, as DNA: TGTGCCAGCAGCTTGTCCGGGTCATATACGCAGTATTTT. Translated, it gives CASSLSGSYTQYF. The gene calls are TRBV5-6 and TRBJ2-3, with D unresolved. Trimming removed 1 base at V and 7 bases at J, with 10 bases between. Germline V gives CDR1 SGHDT, CDR2 YYEEEE. The CDR3 has 13 residues.

This sequence joins TRBV5-1 and TRBJ1-4, with D maybe TRBD1 (5 bases). Per germline, CDR1 SGHRS and CDR2 YFSETQ. The CDR3 sequence is 16 residues long. V lost 0 bases and J lost 4, with 13 bases in between. The CDR3 sequence is CASSLGIQTDNEKLFF. CDR3 nucleotide sequence: TGCGCCAGCAGCTTGGGAATCCAGACAGATAATGAAAAACTGTTTTTT.

The chain carries TRBV6-1 and TRBJ2-5, with 9 bases aligning to TRBD2. The CDR3 covers 18 residues. With 0 bases clipped from V and 1 base from J, the junction kept 9 bases outside the gene matches. The V gene's germline CDR1 is MNHNS and CDR2 SASEGT. The CDR3 protein is CASSEAHGGSGGQETQYF. The CDR3 DNA follows: TGTGCCAGCAGTGAAGCGCACGGGGGTAGCGGGGGCCAAGAGACCCAGTACTTC.

The chain joins TRBV6-5 to TRBJ2-7; 9 bases fit TRBD2. Germline CDR1 MNHEY, CDR2 SVGAGI. The CDR3 runs 14 residues. V lost 10 bases and J lost 2; bases outside the gene matches: 9. CDR3 in amino acids: CATARKREAYEQYF. The CDR3 bases are TGTGCCACCGCCAGGAAGCGGGAGGCCTACGAGCAGTACTTC.

V and J are TRBV9 and TRBJ2-5; tentative D call: TRBD2 (6 bases). CDR3 length equals 13 residues. Germline loops: CDR1 SGDLS, CDR2 YYNGEE. V was clipped by 3 bases and J by 7 bases, with 13 bases between them. In DNA, the CDR3 is TGTGCCAGCAGCGAAACGACTAGTGGGACCCAGTACTTC. Encoded protein: CASSETTSGTQYF.